The following is a TCR beta chain sequence with its context. Antigen: not known. A read error may explain this, as a much larger clone is one base away. The record originates from a study of T-cell reconstitution after alpha-beta-depleted transplantation in children. General study results and limits: T-cell counts and diversity were attributed mostly to newly produced T cells one year after transplant. Expanded clones from the graft, numbering several hundred, reportedly supplied alpha-beta T cells about two months after transplant. Some patients' high day-60 TCRbeta diversity was attributed to recipient cells surviving conditioning.

During its preparation, the TCRbeta library received unique molecular identifiers. One entry per CDR3 protein results from TCRdb running MiXCR on the PCR reads. The sample includes roughly 310,000 distinct CDR3 sequences, 23% seen only once; the top ten take 11%. The material was PBMCs, mostly from graft donor cells, obtained 180 days after TCRalphabeta/CD19-depleted stem cell transplant. The clonotype was recovered from a male patient under 18 who had a stem cell transplant for acute lymphoblastic leukemia, so the T cells may come from the graft donor.

The CDR3 DNA reads as TGTGCCAGCAGCCAATATTCAAGGGTCACACGTGAAGCTTTCTTT. Translating it yields CASSQYSRVTREAFF. This chain joins TRBV4-2 and TRBJ1-1; D gene unclear. The V end lost 2 bases, the J end lost 7 bases, and 17 bases lay between the germline ends. Germline assignment: CDR1 LGHNA and CDR2 YNFKEQ. This CDR3 is 15 amino acids long.